Each of the 19 T cell receptor beta chains below was sequenced from the same sample in a study of blood T cell repertoires in COVID-19 (dated by TCRdb to 2020 to 2021). The method was the immunoSEQ multiplex PCR assay. Not all clones reach the TCRdb copy of this immuneACCESS table, which keeps in-frame sequences only. Checked studies attribute under half of the gap to unresolved V genes and leave the rest unexplained. The sample profile shows some 210,000 clones; more than 85% of them were found once. Together, the top ten hold 0.75% to 1% of the sample. The specimen was peripheral blood. Every receptor here comes from a man in his sixties with COVID-19, enrolled during active disease.

The V gene is TRBV19, the J gene TRBJ1-6; D unclear. Per the germline V gene, CDR1 is LNHDA and CDR2 is SQIVND (reference sequence). The CDR3 is 18 amino acids. The V gene lost 0 bases and the J gene lost 0 bases, with 12 bases spanning the gap. In DNA, the CDR3 is TGTGCCAGTAGTATAGAGTCGACATTGAGCTCCTATAATTCACCCCTCCACTTT. The encoded protein is CASSIESTLSSYNSPLHF. Full variable domain (missing parts from reference TRBV19 and TRBJ1-6): DGGITQSPKYLFRKEGQNVTLSCEQNLNHDAMYWYRQDPGQGLRLIYYSQIVNDFQKGDIAEGYSVSREKKESFPLTVTSAQKNPTAFYLCASSIESTLSSYNSPLHFGNGTRLTVT.

The chain is built from TRBV29-1 and TRBJ1-5; D gene uncertain. The length of the CDR3 is 13 residues. The germline V gene has CDR1 SQVTM and CDR2 ANQGSEA. Trimming shortened V by 8 bases and J by 6 bases, and 17 bases separated the two germline ends. The CDR3 bases are TGCAGCACCCCCCCGGCGAGGGTTCAGCCCCAGCATTTT. Protein: CSTPPARVQPQHF.

This clone was picked up one time. This sequence joins TRBV19 and TRBJ1-1; D not resolved. V shed 4 bases and J shed 0 bases, with 9 bases lying between them. The CDR3 runs 14 residues. CDR1 and CDR2 from the germline V gene are LNHDA and SQIVND (reference sequence). CDR3 coding DNA: TGTGCCAGTAGTAAGACAACGATGAACACTGAAGCTTTCTTT. It codes for CASSKTTMNTEAFF.

The rearrangement uses TRBV7-2 and TRBJ2-5; possibly TRBD2 for D (5 bases). The CDR3 covers 14 residues. Germline V gene lookup returns CDR1 SGHTA and CDR2 FQGNSA. V was shortened by 5 bases and J by 2 bases, with 12 bases between the two germline ends. CDR3 bases: TGTGCCAGCAGCCACGGACTCCTACAAGAGACCCAGTACTTC. Its translation: CASSHGLLQETQYF.

This clone was observed once. This chain uses TRBV19 with TRBJ1-1, with D unresolved. This CDR3 is 14 amino acids long. The V and J ends lost 5 bases and 0 bases respectively, with 10 bases between them. Per germline, CDR1 LNHDA and CDR2 SQIVND (reference sequence). The CDR3, as DNA: TGTGCCAGTAGTCTGTGGGCCTTGAACACTGAAGCTTTCTTT. Its translation: CASSLWALNTEAFF.

The chain links TRBV5-4 to TRBJ1-2, with TRBD1 identical over 8 bases. CDR1 SGHNT and CDR2 YYREEE come from the germline V gene (reference sequence). This CDR3 spans 14 amino acids. V was clipped by 4 bases and J by 4 bases; unmatched bases: 6. CDR3 protein: CASSPDRVFYGYTF. The CDR3 nucleotides read TGTGCCAGCAGCCCGGACAGGGTTTTCTATGGCTACACCTTC.

J is TRBJ2-7 and V is TRBV29-1; 10 nucleotides line up with TRBD1. Germline CDR1 and CDR2: SQVTM and ANQGSEA. This CDR3 is built from 14 residues. V shed 3 bases, J shed 0 bases, and the junction held 2 bases outside the gene matches. CDR3 DNA: TGCAGCGTTGAGGGACAGGGGAACTCCTACGAGCAGTACTTC. Its protein is CSVEGQGNSYEQYF.

The chain recombines TRBV10-1 with TRBJ2-5; D unresolved. The CDR3 has 13 residues. Trimming stripped 6 bases from V and 7 bases from J, with 15 bases between. In germline, CDR1 is WNHNN, CDR2 SYGVQD (reference sequence). The CDR3 region has the DNA TGCGCCAGCAGCGATGGCTCTGCTGGGACCCAGTACTTC. Protein: CASSDGSAGTQYF.

CDR3 bases: TGTGCCACCCGGACCTTGGGGGGCCAAGAGACCCAGTACTTC. Its protein product is CATRTLGGQETQYF. The chain uses TRBV15 and TRBJ2-5; maybe TRBD2 (6 bases). Trimming shortened V by 8 bases and J by 1 base, and 14 bases separated the two germline ends. This CDR3 contains 14 residues. CDR1 is LNHNV, CDR2 YYDKDF, per germline (reference sequence).

The chain combines TRBV25-1 with TRBJ1-1; 12 bases fit TRBD1. The CDR3 runs 16 residues. Germline V lookup: CDR1 MGHDK, CDR2 SYGVNS. V shed 5 bases, J shed 4 bases, and the junction held 8 bases outside the gene matches. The CDR3 coding sequence is TGTGCCAGCAGTTCAGCCCCGGGACAGGGGGCCACTGAAGCTTTCTTT. This sequence encodes CASSSAPGQGATEAFF.

The chain recombines TRBV7-9 with TRBJ2-1; D is uncertain. V was pared by 3 bases and J by 8 bases, with 8 bases between. The CDR3 extends over 12 amino acids. Germline CDR1 is SEHNR and CDR2 is FQNEAQ (reference sequence). For the CDR3, the DNA is TGTGCCAGCAGCTTTCATGGGCATGAGCAGTTCTTC. Encoded protein: CASSFHGHEQFF.

This chain connects TRBV4-1 to TRBJ2-3; the match to TRBD2 covers 7 bases. The CDR3 runs to 14 residues. The V gene's germline CDR1 is MGHRA and CDR2 YSYEKL. V was pared by 7 bases and J by 1 base, with 5 bases of the junction left unmatched. As DNA, the CDR3 is TGCGCCAGCACCAAGGCGGGGGGCACAGATACGCAGTATTTT. Protein sequence: CASTKAGGTDTQYF.

This clone was observed once. CDR3 region: CASTGGGQWNTEAFF. The CDR3 DNA follows: TGTGCCAGCACTGGCGGCGGGCAATGGAACACTGAAGCTTTCTTT. This rearrangement joins TRBV11-2 to TRBJ1-1; D uncertain. Germline V gives CDR1 SGHAT, CDR2 FQNNGV. The CDR3 length is 15 residues. Trimming took 7 bases from V and 1 from J, leaving 16 bases between them.

The chain carries TRBV6-5 and TRBJ1-3, with 7 bases aligning to TRBD1. CDR1 MNHEY and CDR2 SVGAGI come from the germline V gene. Trimming cost V 6 bases and J 0 bases; bases outside gene matches: 5. The CDR3 is made up of 15 amino acids. The CDR3 DNA reads TGTGCCAGCAGGCACAACAGGGGCTCTGGAAACACCATATATTTT. Translation: CASRHNRGSGNTIYF.

The rearrangement links TRBV4-2 to TRBJ2-3, with D perhaps TRBD2 (5 bases). V was shortened by 1 base and J by 4 bases, with 9 bases between the two germline ends. The V gene's germline CDR1 is LGHNA and CDR2 YNFKEQ. This CDR3 spans 14 amino acids. The CDR3 DNA is TGTGCCAGCAGCCAAGGTGGGGAGCCAGATACGCAGTATTTT. It translates to CASSQGGEPDTQYF.

The genes are TRBV18 and TRBJ1-5; D is possibly TRBD1 (6 bases). CDR3 length: 15 residues. V lost 1 base and J 1 base, leaving 8 bases between the germline ends. The germline V gene has CDR1 KGHSH and CDR2 LQKENI. CDR3 DNA sequence: TGTGCCAGCTCACCACGAGGACAGAGCAATCAGCCCCAGCATTTT. It specifies CASSPRGQSNQPQHF.

This chain links TRBV5-1 with TRBJ1-2; no firm D call. The germline V and J ends were trimmed by 3 bases and 2 bases, with 8 bases remaining between them. The germline V gene has CDR1 SGHRS and CDR2 YFSETQ. The CDR3 runs 13 residues. In DNA, the CDR3 is TGCGCCAGCAGCTATGGGGAGAACTATGGCTACACCTTC. It translates to CASSYGENYGYTF.

The chain carries TRBV18 and TRBJ1-2; TRBD1 matches 10 bases. Per the germline V gene, CDR1 is KGHSH and CDR2 is LQKENI. The CDR3 runs to 16 residues. The junction had 6 bases not matched to a gene; V was cut back by 2 bases and J by 3 bases. This CDR3 reads CASSPRTGGSDYGYTF. Here the CDR3 DNA reads TGTGCCAGCTCACCAAGGACAGGGGGGAGTGACTATGGCTACACCTTC.

The CDR3 reads CASSPLSGKNTEAFF. In DNA, the CDR3 is TGTGCCAGCAGTCCGCTGTCCGGGAAGAACACTGAAGCTTTCTTT. V and J are TRBV27 and TRBJ1-1; D gene uncertain. V lost 5 bases, J lost 1 base, and 14 bases lay in between. Germline CDR1 is MNHEY and CDR2 is SMNVEV (reference sequence). The CDR3 sequence is 15 residues long.